A single sample is the source of the 9 T cell receptor beta chains below, sequenced in a study of blood T cell repertoires in COVID-19. Here immunoSEQ multiplex PCR was the method, and the copy in TCRdb shows in-frame clones only, minus some. The data show approximately 300,000 clones, 90% seen once. Sequences were obtained from PBMCs or T cells enriched from blood (not recorded which). These receptors were obtained from a man in his 60s who had recovered from COVID-19.

This clone was picked up one time. This sequence joins TRBV12-5 and TRBJ2-7; D is unresolved. The CDR3 extends over 15 amino acids. Trimming removed 5 bases at V and 1 base at J, with 15 bases between. Germline V gene data show CDR1 as LGHNT and CDR2 as FRNRAP. The CDR3, as DNA: TGTGCTAGTGGTACCCCTCGGGTTAGTTCCTACGAGCAGTACTTC. As protein: CASGTPRVSSYEQYF.

This clone was picked up a small number of times. In DNA form, the CDR3 reads TGTGCCAGCAGTGAGGTCGCGGGGAACAATCAGCCCCAGCATTTT. It encodes CASSEVAGNNQPQHF. The chain links TRBV2 to TRBJ1-5; no firm D call. CDR1 and CDR2 from the germline V gene are SNHLY and FYNNEI. This CDR3 comprises 15 residues. The ends were cut back, 3 bases at V and 3 bases at J, with 12 bases in the middle.

The chain links TRBV29-1 to TRBJ1-2; D remains unclear. The CDR3 has 11 amino acids. The V and J ends lost 4 bases and 2 bases respectively, with 5 bases between them. From germline, CDR1 is SQVTM and CDR2 ANQGSEA. CDR3 coding DNA: TGCAGCGTTGGGCAGAACTATGGCTACACCTTC. Encoded protein: CSVGQNYGYTF.

The chain couples TRBV18 to TRBJ2-7; D remains ambiguous. V lost 3 bases, J lost 6 bases, and 3 bases lay in between. Per germline, CDR1 KGHSH and CDR2 LQKENI. This CDR3 spans 10 amino acids. The CDR3 region has the DNA TGTGCCAGCTCACCCCGCGAGCAGTACTTC. This translates into CASSPREQYF.

The chain couples TRBV6-5 to TRBJ1-1; the D is unclear. Germline loops: CDR1 MNHEY, CDR2 SVGAGI. This CDR3 is built from 15 residues. Trimming shortened V by 7 bases and J by 0 bases, and 15 bases separated the two germline ends. The CDR3, as DNA: TGTGCCAGCACCGAAGTTGTCAGGATGAACACTGAAGCTTTCTTT. Its protein is CASTEVVRMNTEAFF.

This chain uses TRBV30 with TRBJ1-2; 11 bases line up with TRBD1. The germline V gene encodes CDR1 GTSNPN and CDR2 SVGIG (reference sequence). J lost 4 bases, V lost 0 bases, and 10 bases had no gene match. The CDR3 has 17 residues. Here the CDR3 DNA reads TGTGCCTGGAGTGTACGGACAGGGGGCGCGGTTAGCTATGGCTACACCTTC. It is translated as CAWSVRTGGAVSYGYTF.

This chain joins TRBV23-1 and TRBJ2-7; 11 bases match TRBD2. TRBV23-1 falls under the ORF class, with uncertain function. The CDR3 has 14 residues. J lost 3 bases, V lost 7 bases, and 5 bases had no gene match. This CDR3 is CASKTSGRVYEQYF. As DNA, the CDR3 is TGCGCCAGCAAAACTAGCGGGAGAGTCTACGAGCAGTACTTC.

The genes are TRBV5-6 and TRBJ1-1; 8 bases map to TRBD1. CDR1 and CDR2 from the germline V gene are SGHDT and YYEEEE. The trim removed 0 bases at V and 0 bases at J, leaving 10 bases unmatched. The CDR3 length is 18 residues. The CDR3 bases are TGTGCCAGCAGCTTGGCCGGTCGGCAGGGGGCTATGAACACTGAAGCTTTCTTT. Protein sequence: CASSLAGRQGAMNTEAFF.

V and J are TRBV12-3 or TRBV12-4 and TRBJ1-2; a possible D gene is TRBD1 (6 bases). The CDR3 length is 12 residues. Trimming cost V 5 bases and J 2 bases, with 6 bases left between them. CDR3: CASSGQNYGYTF. CDR3 bases: TGTGCCAGCAGTGGACAGAACTATGGCTACACCTTC.